This T cell receptor beta chain was profiled in a study of human T cells and chemical hapten exposure (dated by TCRdb to the early 2020s). Context from the whole study: For sensitization, 2% DPC in acetone was applied to a roughly 2 cm by roughly 2 cm area of upper inner arm skin. Throughout the roughly 23-week study period, patients were also given weekly therapeutic DPC doses on the scalp. Patch tests used Finn chambers with 0.01% DPC on the upper back, scored after 6 days by International Contact Dermatitis Research Group standards. Most of the patients in the cohort were female, and the cohort covered alopecia areata with under or over 50% scalp involvement, alopecia totalis and alopecia universalis. Libraries were pooled for sequencing, and per-sample TCR yields varied mainly because of small differences in library volumes within the pool. In alopecia patients, the study followed how the peripheral blood TCR repertoire changed in vivo over primary and secondary sensitization to diphenylcyclopropenone (DPC), a hapten. Blood was sampled from patients pre-sensitization (week 0) and at 2, 6 and about 24 weeks after DPC sensitization. Blood for TCR sequencing was provided by twenty-nine alopecia patients at one to four time points (pre-sensitization, 2, 6 and 24 weeks). The paper as a whole reports these results and caveats: After repeated subsampling, changes were observed in the strength of the expansion versus patch-test correlation and in the threshold at which the correlation became significant. Significantly more large CDR3 similarity clusters were formed by expanded TCRs than by pre-sensitization or healthy control sets, consistent with antigen-driven responses. The number of TCRs above 1 in 1000 frequency did not change with DPC sensitization; there was no evidence of global repertoire structure alterations. Alopecia, a presumed autoimmune disease, was present in all patients, so the immune response of the patients might differ from that of healthy individuals. A positive correlation was found between the number of PT1 expanded TCRs and patch test score, with significance reached at thresholds 8, 16 and 32 but not 4.

A remark on this clonotype: The antigen it recognizes is unknown. No qualities accompany the bases; no much larger clone lies one base away.

Library generation was performed with RACE. Reads for this sample came from a NextSeq 500. During library preparation, unique molecular identifiers were attached to individual cDNA molecules so that TCRs could be counted quantitatively and reproducibly. From each blood RNA sample, both TCR alpha and TCR beta chains were sequenced. From the authors' description of their analysis: Samples had a median of approximately 96,000 TCRs, with a range from about 23,224 to 750,000. The Decombinator software suite was used to annotate the V, J and CDR3 of the TCR reads. For PS versus PT1 abundance plots, all samples were subsampled to the same number of TCRs (28,000). TCRs were defined as expanded if absent before sensitization and observed at least eight times at the 2-week time point. Using fastp at Q25 and MiXCR, TCRdb reprocessed the public reads and kept productive beta chains. Duplicate CDR3 protein sequences are folded into a single record with the most common DNA and genes. These V and J calls derive from TCRdb rather than the authors' analysis. This sample is represented by approximately 180,000 distinct CDR3 sequences; roughly 30% of them were singletons. The leading ten clones occupy nearly 3% of the sample.

This specimen's time point label, per the study, means: pre-sensitization, week 0. Read against the paper, the sample's treatment or condition label means: therapeutic diphenylcyclopropenone sensitization with weekly scalp DPC. At each patch-test visit, blood was drawn before the patch test was applied. To be eligible, patients had to be aged 18 to 70, diagnosed with alopecia and judged suitable for DPC therapy, while pregnant patients were excluded. Total RNA was extracted from unfractionated whole blood that had been collected in Tempus Blood RNA tubes. In the germline V gene, CDR1 corresponds to SGHAT and CDR2 to FQNNGV. The CDR3 has 17 amino acids, counting the end cysteine and phenylalanine. Here the CDR3 DNA is all that survives: 51 bases in frame from base 1. V loses 5 bases at its end and J loses 6 bases; junction bases beyond the gene matches: 15.

Material: whole blood, obtained in connection with sensitization to the hapten diphenylcyclopropenone (DPC). The origin of this receptor is a woman aged 25 to 39 with alopecia areata. Some clones in this sample may be carry-over from other donors' samples. The chain is made from TRBV11-2 and TRBJ2-1, and 8 junctional nucleotides match TRBD2. The CDR3 is CASSPDSGLDAINEQFF. The nucleotide sequence reads as follows: TGTGCCAGCAGCCCCGACTCGGGACTAGATGCGATCAATGAGCAGTTCTTC.